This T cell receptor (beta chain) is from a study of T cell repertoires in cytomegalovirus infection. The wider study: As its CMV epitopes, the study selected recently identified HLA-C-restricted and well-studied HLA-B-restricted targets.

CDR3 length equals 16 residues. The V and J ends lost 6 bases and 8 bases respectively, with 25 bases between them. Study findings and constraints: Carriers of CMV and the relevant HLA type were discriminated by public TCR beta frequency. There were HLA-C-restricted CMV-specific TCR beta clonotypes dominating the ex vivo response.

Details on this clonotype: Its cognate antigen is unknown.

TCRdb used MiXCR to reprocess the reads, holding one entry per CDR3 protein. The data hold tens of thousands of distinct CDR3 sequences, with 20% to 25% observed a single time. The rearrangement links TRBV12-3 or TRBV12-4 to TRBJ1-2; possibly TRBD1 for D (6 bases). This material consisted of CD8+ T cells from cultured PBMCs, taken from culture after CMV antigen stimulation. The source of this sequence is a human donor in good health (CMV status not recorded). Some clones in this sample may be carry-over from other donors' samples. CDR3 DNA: TGTGCCAGCAGCCCCACCCCCGGGACATGGCGATTGGGCTACACCTTC. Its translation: CASSPTPGTWRLGYTF.